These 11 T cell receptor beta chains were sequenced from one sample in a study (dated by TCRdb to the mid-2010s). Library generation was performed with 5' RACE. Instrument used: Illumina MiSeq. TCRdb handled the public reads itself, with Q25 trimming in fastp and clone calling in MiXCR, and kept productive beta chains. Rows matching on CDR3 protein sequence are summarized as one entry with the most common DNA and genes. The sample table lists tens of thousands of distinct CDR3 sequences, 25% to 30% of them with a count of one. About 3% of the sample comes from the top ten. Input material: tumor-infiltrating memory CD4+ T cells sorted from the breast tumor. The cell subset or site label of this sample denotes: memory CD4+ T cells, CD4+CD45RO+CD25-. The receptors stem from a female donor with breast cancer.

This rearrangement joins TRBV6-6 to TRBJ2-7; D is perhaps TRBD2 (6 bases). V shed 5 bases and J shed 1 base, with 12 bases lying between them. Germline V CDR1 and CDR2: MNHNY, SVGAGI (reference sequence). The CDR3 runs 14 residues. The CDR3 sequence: CASSPTGRSYEQYF. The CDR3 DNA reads TGTGCCAGCAGTCCGACGGGGAGGTCCTACGAGCAGTACTTC.

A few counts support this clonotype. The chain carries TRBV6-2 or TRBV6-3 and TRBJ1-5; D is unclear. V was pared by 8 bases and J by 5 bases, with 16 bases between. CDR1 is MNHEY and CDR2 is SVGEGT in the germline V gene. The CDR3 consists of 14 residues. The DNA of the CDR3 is TGTGCCAGCCGGAGGTCGGCAGGAGATCAGCCCCAGCATTTT. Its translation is CASRRSAGDQPQHF.

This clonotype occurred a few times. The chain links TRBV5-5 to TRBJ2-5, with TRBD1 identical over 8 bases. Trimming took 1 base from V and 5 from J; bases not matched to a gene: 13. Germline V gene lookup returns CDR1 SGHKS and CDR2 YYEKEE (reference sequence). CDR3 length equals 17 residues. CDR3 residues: CASSLSPLGQARETQYF. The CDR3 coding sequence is TGTGCCAGCAGCTTGTCCCCACTGGGACAGGCAAGGGAGACCCAGTACTTC.

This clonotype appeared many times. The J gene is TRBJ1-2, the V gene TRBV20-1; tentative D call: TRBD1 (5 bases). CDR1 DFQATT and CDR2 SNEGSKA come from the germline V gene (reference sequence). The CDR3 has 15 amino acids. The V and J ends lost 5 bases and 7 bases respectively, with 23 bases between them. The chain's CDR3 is CSAPRDGVVRSGYTF. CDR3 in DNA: TGCAGTGCTCCCCGGGACGGAGTGGTTAGGAGTGGCTACACCTTC.

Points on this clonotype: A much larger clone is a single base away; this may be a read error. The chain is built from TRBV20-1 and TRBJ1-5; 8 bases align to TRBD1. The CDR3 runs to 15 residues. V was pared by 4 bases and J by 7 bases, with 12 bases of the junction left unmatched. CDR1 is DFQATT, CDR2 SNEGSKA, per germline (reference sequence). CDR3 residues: CSATKDRAGGQPQHF. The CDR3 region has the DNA TGCAGTGCTACCAAGGACAGGGCGGGTGGGCAGCCCCAGCATTTT.

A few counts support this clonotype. This CDR3 is CASSKERAEQFF. The CDR3 region has the DNA TGTGCCAGCTCAAAAGAGAGGGCTGAGCAGTTCTTC. The rearrangement uses TRBV18 and TRBJ2-1; D is perhaps TRBD2 (5 bases). The CDR3 runs 12 residues. Trimming shortened V by 5 bases and J by 9 bases, and 11 bases separated the two germline ends. Germline V gene lookup returns CDR1 KGHSH and CDR2 LQKENI.

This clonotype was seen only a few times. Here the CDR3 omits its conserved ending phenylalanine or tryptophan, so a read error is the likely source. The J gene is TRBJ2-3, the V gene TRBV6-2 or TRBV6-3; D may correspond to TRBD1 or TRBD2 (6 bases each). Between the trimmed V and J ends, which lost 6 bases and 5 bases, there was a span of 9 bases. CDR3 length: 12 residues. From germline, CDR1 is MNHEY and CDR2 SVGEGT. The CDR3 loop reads CASSRGGDTQYS. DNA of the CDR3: TGTGCCAGCAGCAGGGGAGGAGATACGCAGTATTCT.

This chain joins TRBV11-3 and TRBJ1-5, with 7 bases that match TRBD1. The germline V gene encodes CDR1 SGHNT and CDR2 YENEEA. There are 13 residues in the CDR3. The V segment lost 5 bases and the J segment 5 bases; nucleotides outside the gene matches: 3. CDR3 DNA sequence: TGTGCCAGCAGCAACGGACAGGATCAGCCCCAGCATTTT. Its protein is CASSNGQDQPQHF.

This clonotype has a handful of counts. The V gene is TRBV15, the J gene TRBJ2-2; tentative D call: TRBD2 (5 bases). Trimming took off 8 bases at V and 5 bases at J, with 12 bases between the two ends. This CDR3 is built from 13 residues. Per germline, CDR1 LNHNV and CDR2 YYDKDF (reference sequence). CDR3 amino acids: CATYSSGTGELFF. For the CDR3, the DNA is TGTGCCACCTATTCGAGCGGTACCGGGGAGCTGTTTTTT.

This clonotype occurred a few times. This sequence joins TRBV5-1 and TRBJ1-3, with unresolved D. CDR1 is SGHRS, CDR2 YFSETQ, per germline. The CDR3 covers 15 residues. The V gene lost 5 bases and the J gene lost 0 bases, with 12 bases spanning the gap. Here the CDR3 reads CASRAAGSSGNTIYF. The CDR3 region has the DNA TGCGCCAGCAGGGCGGCGGGGAGCTCTGGAAACACCATATATTTT.

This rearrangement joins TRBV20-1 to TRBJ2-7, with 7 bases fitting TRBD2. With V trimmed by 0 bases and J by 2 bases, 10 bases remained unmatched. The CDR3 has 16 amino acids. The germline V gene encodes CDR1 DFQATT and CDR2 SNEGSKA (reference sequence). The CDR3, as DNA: TGCAGTGCTAGAGATCTTGGCGGGAGCGCTACCTACGAGCAGTACTTC. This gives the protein CSARDLGGSATYEQYF.